Reported below is one TCR beta chain. Its antigen remains undetermined. There are no base qualities to consult, and no much larger clone falls within one base. The sample comes from a study of blood T cell repertoires in COVID-19 (TCRdb year 2020). For the study in its entirety: Collaborator samples came from the United States, Italy and Spain and covered acute and convalescent phases of COVID-19. The prospective study material was composed of cDNA or gDNA derived from T cells, B-cell-depleted T cells, or PBMCs. The dataset comprised deeply sampled blood TCRbeta repertoires from subjects exposed to, actively infected with, or recovered from COVID-19. The repertoires were released in a freely available public database meant as a resource for research on the immune response to SARS-CoV-2. The samples were drawn from two sources: the first 160 participants of the ongoing ImmuneRACE study, and 1,000 to 1,500 subjects contributed by 6 global collaborators. The sample metadata nearly always contained a de-identified subject ID, COVID-19 status, age in years and sex. Where HLA class I and class II types were available, the types were taken from metadata supplied by the sample provider, not from assay-based typing.

Findings and caveats that apply to the study as a whole: Clinical and demographic metadata were provided uncurated, with the amount varying by source and participant.

CDR1 is given as MNHEY and CDR2 as SMNVEV, both from the germline V gene (reference sequence). V loses 6 bases of germline sequence and J loses 0 bases, and the interval between the two ends is 11 bases. The CDR3 holds 14 amino acids from the cysteine to the phenylalanine. Left in the record is the CDR3 DNA by itself, 42 bases read in frame from the first base. Whole blood was collected in K2EDTA tubes by collaborating institutions according to the institutions' own protocols. For TCRbeta analysis, collaborators shipped samples in one of three forms: frozen whole blood, isolated PBMCs, or DNA extracted from either of those sample types. TCRbeta CDR3 regions were amplified from genomic DNA using the immunoSEQ Assay, a bias-controlled multiplex PCR. Processing in the source paper ran as follows. Within the assay, amplification of reference gene primers was used to estimate how many nucleated cells each sample contained. To quantify the absolute abundance of each unique TCRbeta CDR3 rearrangement, sequence reads were collapsed and filtered. For each sample, productive Simpson clonality was calculated as the square root of Simpson's diversity index over productive rearrangements. TCRdb took this table from immuneACCESS and kept in-frame rearrangements with V and J called. Such tables lack part of the clones; where checked against another copy, unresolved V genes explain under half of the gap, and the rest is unexplained. Clone size and V and J calls were adopted from that table, with D and trimming inferred from the DNA. This sample lists 81,000 or so clones; 85% were detected once. Over 9.5% of the sample belongs to the ten largest clones.

Recombination linked TRBV27 to TRBJ1-1, with the D segment identity uncertain. Input material: peripheral blood. The receptor's source is a woman between 65 and 79 years old with active or convalescent COVID-19. The DNA is TGTGCCAGCAGGACCAGCGGTCTGAACACTGAAGCTTTCTTT. Its translation reads: CASRTSGLNTEAFF.